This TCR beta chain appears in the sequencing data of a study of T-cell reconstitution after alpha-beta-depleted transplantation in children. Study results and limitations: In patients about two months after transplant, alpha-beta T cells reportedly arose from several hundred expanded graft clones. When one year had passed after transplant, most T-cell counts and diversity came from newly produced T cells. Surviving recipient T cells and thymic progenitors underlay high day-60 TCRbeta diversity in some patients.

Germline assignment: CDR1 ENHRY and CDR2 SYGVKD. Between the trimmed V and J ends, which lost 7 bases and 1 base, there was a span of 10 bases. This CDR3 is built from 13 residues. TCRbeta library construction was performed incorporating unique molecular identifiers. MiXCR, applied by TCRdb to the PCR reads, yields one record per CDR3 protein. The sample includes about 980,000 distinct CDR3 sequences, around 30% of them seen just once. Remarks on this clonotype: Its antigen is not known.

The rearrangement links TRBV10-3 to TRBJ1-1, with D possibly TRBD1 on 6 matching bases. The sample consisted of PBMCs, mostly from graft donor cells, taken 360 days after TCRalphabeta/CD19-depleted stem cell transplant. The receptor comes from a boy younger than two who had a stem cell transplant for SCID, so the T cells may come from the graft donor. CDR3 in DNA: TGTGCCATCACAACAGGGAAGAACACTGAAGCTTTCTTT. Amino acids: CAITTGKNTEAFF.